This T cell receptor beta chain was documented in a study of blood T cell repertoires in COVID-19. Assay used: immunoSEQ multiplex PCR; TCRdb lists only in-frame clones, some missing. Here the sample spans roughly 330,000 clones, around 87% being singletons. The CDR3 spans 16 residues. V dropped 0 bases and J dropped 2 bases, with 11 bases sitting between them. The V gene's germline CDR1 is MGHRA and CDR2 YSYEKL. This clone was counted only a few times. Membership in each cohort depended on participant-reported clinical history. The chain uses TRBV4-1 and TRBJ1-3, with D possibly matching TRBD1 (5 bases). The sequenced material came from PBMCs or T cells enriched from blood (not recorded which). The origin of this receptor is a woman aged 25 to 39 who had recovered from COVID-19. The CDR3 DNA reads TGCGCCAGCAGCCAAGATTGGGGGGAAACTGGAAACACCATATATTTT. It codes for CASSQDWGETGNTIYF.